The T cell receptor (beta chain) described here comes from a study of regulatory T cells in long-lasting Graves disease. Regarding the study as a whole: Analyses excluded thyroid tissue, covering peripheral blood alone.

Germline CDR1 SQVTM, CDR2 ANQGSEA. The CDR3 covers 14 residues. V was clipped by 3 bases and J by 2 bases, with 11 bases between them. iRepertoire HTBI primers and Arm-PCR of CDR3 regions built TCR beta libraries. TCRdb used MiXCR to reprocess the multiplex PCR reads, holding one entry per CDR3 protein. The sample records 300,000 to 400,000 distinct CDR3 sequences, 15% to 18% being singletons. Time point meaning: newly diagnosed GD, antithyroid drugs for less than 3 months. There was RNA extracted from PBMCs, and the TCR library was made from it. This clonotype turned up a few times. Antigen specificity is unknown.

The TCR comes from a female donor with Graves disease. J is TRBJ1-3 and V is TRBV29-1; D may be TRBD1 (6 bases). The material sequenced was peripheral blood mononuclear cells (PBMCs), taken at new diagnosis, from a patient treated with antithyroid drugs. The CDR3 DNA is TGCAGCGTTGACAGCAGGGGTGCTGGAAACACCATATATTTT. Amino acid sequence: CSVDSRGAGNTIYF. Using reference TRBV29-1 and TRBJ1-3 for the parts outside the CDR3, the full variable domain is SAVISQKPSRDICQRGTSLTIQCQVDSQVTMMFWYRQQPGQSLTLIATANQGSEATYESGFVIDKFPISRPNLTFSTLTVSNMSPEDSSIYLCSVDSRGAGNTIYFGEGSWLTVV.